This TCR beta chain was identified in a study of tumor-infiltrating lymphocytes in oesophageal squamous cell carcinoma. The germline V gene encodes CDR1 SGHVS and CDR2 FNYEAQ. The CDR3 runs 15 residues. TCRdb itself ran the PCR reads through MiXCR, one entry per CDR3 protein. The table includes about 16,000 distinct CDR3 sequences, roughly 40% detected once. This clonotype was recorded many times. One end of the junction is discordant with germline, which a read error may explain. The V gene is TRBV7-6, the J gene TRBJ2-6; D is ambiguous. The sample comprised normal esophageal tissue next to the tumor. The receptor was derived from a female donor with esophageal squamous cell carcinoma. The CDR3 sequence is CASSLGSSGANVLTF. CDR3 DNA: TGTGCCAGCAGTTTAGGAAGCTCTGGGGCCAACGTCCTGACTTTC.